This note documents a single T cell receptor beta chain sequence. The antigen is not known. This specimen comes from a study of CD8+ T cells in alopecia areata. Notes on the study in general: The study also sequences resident alphabeta T cells of normal skin in scalp samples. Lesional scalp, notably in alopecia totalis/universalis, had clonality above that of normal scalp.

RNA was isolated and reverse transcribed to cDNA, the sequencing template. The repertoire was sequenced with immunoSEQ multiplex PCR; TCRdb's copy has only in-frame clones and lacks some. Counted here are about 160,000 clones, more than 75% occurring once; the ten biggest clones make up over 12%. Patients with alopecia areata provided lesional scalp punch biopsies as well as peripheral blood. This receptor was taken from a human donor with alopecia areata. Sequences were derived from CD8+ T cells sorted from blood, sampled at week 0.

CDR3 region: CSVPDGSYNEQFF. The CDR3 DNA reads TGCAGCGTTCCAGATGGGTCCTACAATGAGCAGTTCTTC. The chain couples TRBV29-1 to TRBJ2-1; D gene unclear. V lost 5 bases and J lost 1, with 9 bases in between. The germline gives CDR1 SQVTM, CDR2 ANQGSEA. The length of the CDR3 is 13 residues.